This TCR beta chain was identified in a study of blood T cells in healthy people across ages. Study background: When template switching was applied, about one barcoded beta molecule was captured per two T cells.

Study-wide results and limits: No one knew whether donors had CMV, which possibly confounded expanded clonotype changes.

Sample donors were healthy Caucasian individuals that came from Russia, aged 6 to 90. The CDR3 loop spans 17 amino acids. Germline V gives CDR1 LNHNV, CDR2 YYDKDF (reference sequence). J lost 5 bases, V lost 0 bases, and 11 bases had no gene match. To note about this clonotype: The antigen remains undetermined.

Combining a sample-barcoded 5' primer with a J-beta primer mix, a second PCR ran for about 6 to 11 cycles. TCRdb re-analysed the 5' RACE reads in MiXCR, keeping a single row per CDR3 protein. The data hold 500,000 to 600,000 distinct CDR3 sequences, with about 25% observed a single time. The chain uses TRBV15 and TRBJ1-2, with 8 bases aligning to TRBD1. The sample comprised blood. The source is a woman in her 70s in good health. The CDR3 loop reads CATSRERTGTARYGYTF. The CDR3, as DNA: TGTGCCACCAGCAGAGAACGGACAGGGACAGCAAGATATGGCTACACCTTC.